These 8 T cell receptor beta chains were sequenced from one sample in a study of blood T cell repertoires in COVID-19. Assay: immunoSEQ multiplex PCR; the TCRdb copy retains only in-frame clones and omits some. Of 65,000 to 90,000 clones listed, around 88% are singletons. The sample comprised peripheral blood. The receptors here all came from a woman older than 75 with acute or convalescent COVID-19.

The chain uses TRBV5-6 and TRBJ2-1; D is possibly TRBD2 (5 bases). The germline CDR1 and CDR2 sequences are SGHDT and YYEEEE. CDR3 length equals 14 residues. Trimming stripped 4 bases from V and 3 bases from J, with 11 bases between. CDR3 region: CASSLEGYYNEQFF. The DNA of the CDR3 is TGTGCCAGCAGCCTAGAGGGCTACTACAATGAGCAGTTCTTC. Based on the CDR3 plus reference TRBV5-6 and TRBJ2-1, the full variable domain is DAGVTQSPTHLIKTRGQQVTLRCSPKSGHDTVSWYQQALGQGPQFIFQYYEEEERQRGNFPDRFSGHQFPNYSSELNVNALLLGDSALYLCASSLEGYYNEQFFGPGTRLTVL.

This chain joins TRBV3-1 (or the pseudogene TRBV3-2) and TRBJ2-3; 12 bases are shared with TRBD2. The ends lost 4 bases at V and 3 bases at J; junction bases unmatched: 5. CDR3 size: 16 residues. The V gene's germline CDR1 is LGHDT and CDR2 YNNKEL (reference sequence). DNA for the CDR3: TGTGCCAGCAGCCGCCGGCTAGCGGGAGGGACAGATACGCAGTATTTT. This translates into CASSRRLAGGTDTQYF.

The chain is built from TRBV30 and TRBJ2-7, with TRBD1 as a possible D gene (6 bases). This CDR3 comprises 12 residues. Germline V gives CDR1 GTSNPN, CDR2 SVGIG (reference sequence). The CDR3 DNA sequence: TGTGCTGCTGGGCAGGGGTTCTACGAGCAGTACTTC. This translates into CAAGQGFYEQYF.

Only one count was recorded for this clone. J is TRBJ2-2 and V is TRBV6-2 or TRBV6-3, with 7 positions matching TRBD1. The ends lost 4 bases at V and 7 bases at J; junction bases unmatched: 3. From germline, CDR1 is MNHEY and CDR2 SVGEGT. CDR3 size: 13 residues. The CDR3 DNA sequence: TGTGCCAGCAGTTTGACAGGGATCGGGGAGCTGTTTTTT. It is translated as CASSLTGIGELFF.

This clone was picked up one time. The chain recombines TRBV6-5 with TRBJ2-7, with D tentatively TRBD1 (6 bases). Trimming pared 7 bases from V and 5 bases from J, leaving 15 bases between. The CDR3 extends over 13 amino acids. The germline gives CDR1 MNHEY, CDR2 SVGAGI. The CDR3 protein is CASKWGRLDEQYF. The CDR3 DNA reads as TGTGCCAGCAAGTGGGGGCGCCTAGACGAGCAGTACTTC.

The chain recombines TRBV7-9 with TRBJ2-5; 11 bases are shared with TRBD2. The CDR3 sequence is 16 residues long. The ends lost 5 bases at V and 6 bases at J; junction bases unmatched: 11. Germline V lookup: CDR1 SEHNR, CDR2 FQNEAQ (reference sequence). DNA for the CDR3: TGTGCCAGCAGCCCCTCGGGGCTAGCGGGAGGTCAGACCCAGTACTTC. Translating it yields CASSPSGLAGGQTQYF.

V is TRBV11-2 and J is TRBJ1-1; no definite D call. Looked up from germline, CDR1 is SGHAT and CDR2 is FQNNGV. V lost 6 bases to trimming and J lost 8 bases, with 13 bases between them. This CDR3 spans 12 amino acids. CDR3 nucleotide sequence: TGTGCCAGCAGGCCGATGGTACAGGAAGCTTTCTTT. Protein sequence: CASRPMVQEAFF.

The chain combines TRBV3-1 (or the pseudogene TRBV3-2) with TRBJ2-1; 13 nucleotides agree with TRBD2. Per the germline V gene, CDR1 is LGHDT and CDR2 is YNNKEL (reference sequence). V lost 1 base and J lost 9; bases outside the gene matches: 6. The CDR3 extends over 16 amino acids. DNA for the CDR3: TGTGCCAGCAGCCAAGGGAGACTAGCGGGAGGAGCTGAGCAGTTCTTC. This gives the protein CASSQGRLAGGAEQFF.